This T cell receptor beta chain was observed in a study of PD-1 blockade in classical Hodgkin lymphoma. Across the whole study: A 3 mg/kg intravenous dose of nivolumab was received by patients every 2 weeks.

The CDR3 is 14 residues long. J was trimmed by 0 bases and V by 10 bases; bases with no gene match: 9. Study-wide results and caveats: Complete responders started with a diversity level that resembled newly diagnosed patients at baseline. Before treatment, TCR diversity in newly diagnosed patients was reportedly lower than in healthy donors.

All patients experienced relapse after autologous stem cell transplantation, and brentuximab vedotin exposure was variable. Details on this clone: The antigen is not known.

Here immunoSEQ multiplex PCR was the method, and the copy in TCRdb shows in-frame clones only, minus some. The data hold fewer than 20,000 clones, with 65% to 85% observed a single time. The chain joins TRBV23-1 to TRBJ2-7, with 7 nucleotides matching TRBD1. TRBV23-1 is identified as an open reading frame with a role that is uncertain. The sequence was obtained from a human donor with classical Hodgkin lymphoma. The sample here was peripheral blood mononuclear cells (PBMCs), taken at baseline. The CDR3 sequence: CATAKRDSSYEQYF. CDR3 bases: TGCGCCACCGCGAAACGGGACAGCTCCTACGAGCAGTACTTC.